The clone carrying this T cell receptor beta chain appeared a few times. Losses at the gene ends were 4 bases for V and 2 bases for J; bases not matched to a gene: 15. Germline-derived CDR1 and CDR2 are SGHTA and FQGNSA. This CDR3 comprises 18 residues. Methods used by the authors: Researchers report that nucleated cell counts were estimated from reference gene primer amplification. Using immunoSEQ multiplex PCR, the repertoire was profiled, and TCRdb retains in-frame clones only, with some absent. The V and J calls and the clone size are those of that table, but D and trimming were determined from the DNA. The repertoire consists of some 300,000 clones, with 86% occurring once and the leading ten covering around 13%. The data were taken from a study of blood T cell repertoires in COVID-19. Study details: Material from acute and convalescent COVID-19 was sourced from the United States, Italy and Spain. T cells, B-cell-depleted T cells, or PBMCs supplied cDNA or gDNA.

The sequenced material came from peripheral blood. This sequence was found in a woman in her 70s with COVID-19, enrolled during active disease. The chain combines TRBV7-2 with TRBJ2-3, with 7 bases fitting TRBD1. The CDR3 coding sequence is TGTGCCAGCAGCTCACGTAAATCCCGAGACAGGGTCACAGATACGCAGTATTTT. It encodes CASSSRKSRDRVTDTQYF.